The T cell receptor beta chain described here comes from a study of T cell repertoires in cytomegalovirus infection. This CDR3 contains 15 residues. Per germline, CDR1 SEHNR and CDR2 FQNEAQ (reference sequence). Trimming removed 0 bases from V and 3 bases from J, with 8 bases in between. Study findings and constraints: The response measured ex vivo was dominated by TCR beta clonotypes (HLA-C-restricted and CMV-specific).

TCRdb re-called the reads with MiXCR, one entry per CDR3 protein. Among some 800,000 distinct CDR3 sequences, almost 30% were seen once, and the ten largest hold around 14%. To note about this clonotype: Its antigen is undetermined.

The receptor comes from a human donor in good health (CMV status not recorded). Some clones in this sample may be carry-over from other donors' samples. The gene calls are TRBV7-9 and TRBJ1-4; D is undetermined. Source: cultured CD8+ T cells from PBMCs, taken from culture after CMV antigen stimulation. CDR3 bases: TGTGCCAGCAGCTTAGCTGTCCCCCCTAATGAAAAACTGTTTTTT. Amino acid sequence: CASSLAVPPNEKLFF.